This T cell receptor beta chain was retrieved from a study of identical twins. Study-level points and caveats: These conclusions were based on statistical analysis (cross-sectional, not following the same donors). For zero-insertion analyses, partial confounding could come from invariant MAIT and iNKT cells. A lower insertion count was a feature of abundant cord blood beta clonotypes, with no such feature in memory repertoires.

The germline gives CDR1 LGHNT, CDR2 FRNRAP. Trimming left V 5 bases short and J 4 bases short, with 11 bases between. The CDR3 covers 13 residues. One entry per CDR3 protein results from TCRdb running MiXCR on the 5' RACE reads. The repertoire includes hundreds of thousands of distinct CDR3 sequences, around a sixth of them detected once, and around 13% sits in the top ten. A few counts support this clonotype. Its antigen is currently unknown. The sample was also linked to a second study, of T cells expressing NK-cell markers. That report notes: The leading position in the CD3+CD56-NKG2C+ fraction of four donors also went to these clonotypes.

The receptor's source is a woman under 30 in good health. The chain employs TRBV12-5 and TRBJ2-5; either TRBD1 or TRBD2 may supply D (5 bases each). Sequenced: PBMCs. The CDR3 is CASGDGAGETQYF. The DNA for the CDR3 is TGTGCTAGTGGTGACGGGGCCGGAGAGACCCAGTACTTC.